This entry lists 25 T cell receptor beta chains sequenced from one sample in a study of beta chain features in type 1 diabetes. Their cognate antigens are unknown. Overall study results and limits: Shorter TCRB CDR3s, moderately but significantly so, were found in Type 1 diabetes patients in all four CD4+ subsets.

The whole isolated RNA underwent reverse transcription, so sequencing captured expressed TCRB transcripts. Repertoires were generated with immunoSEQ multiplex PCR, while TCRdb's copy carries only in-frame clones and drops some. The table lists hundreds of thousands of clones, over 14% of them singletons. What was sequenced was naive CD4+ T cells from blood. The receptors originated from a man between 18 and 29 years old with type 1 diabetes.

This clone was seen only a few times. This chain joins TRBV7-9 and TRBJ2-2; D possibly corresponds to TRBD2 (7 bases). In germline, CDR1 is SEHNR, CDR2 FQNEAQ (reference sequence). The CDR3 loop spans 14 amino acids. Trimming removed 11 bases at V and 2 bases at J, with 15 bases between. The CDR3 DNA follows: TGTGCCCACGGAAGGGGGGGTAACACCGGGGAGCTGTTTTTT. Translation gives CAHGRGGNTGELFF. Drawing the rest from reference TRBV7-9 and TRBJ2-2, the complete variable domain is DTGVSQNPRHKITKRGQNVTFRCDPISEHNRLYWYRQTLGQGPEFLTYFQNEAQLEKSRLLSDRFSAERPKGSFSTLEIQRTEQGDSAMYLCAHGRGGNTGELFFGEGSRLTVL.

The rearrangement links TRBV29-1 to TRBJ2-3; 9 nucleotides align to TRBD2. The CDR3 length is 15 residues. Trimming removed 2 bases from V and 2 bases from J; junction bases left unmatched: 5. CDR1 is SQVTM, CDR2 ANQGSEA, per germline. CDR3 in DNA: TGCAGCGTTGAACAAGCGGGGGGTTACACAGATACGCAGTATTTT. It yields the protein CSVEQAGGYTDTQYF.

CDR3 sequence reads: CASSLDGGVGEKLFF. In DNA form, the CDR3 reads TGCGCCAGCAGCTTGGATGGGGGCGTCGGTGAAAAACTGTTTTTT. The V and J genes are TRBV5-1 and TRBJ1-4; D is perhaps TRBD1 (6 bases). The V end was cut by 0 bases, the J end by 7 bases, with 13 bases between. Germline CDR1 reads SGHRS; CDR2 reads YFSETQ. The CDR3 has 15 amino acids.

Only a few counts were recorded for this clone. The chain links TRBV10-2 to TRBJ2-1; 7 bases align to TRBD2. The CDR3 extends over 17 amino acids. The germline V gene encodes CDR1 WSHSY and CDR2 SAAADI. V lost 5 bases and J lost 0; bases outside the gene matches: 10. This chain's CDR3 is CASSLFASGHSYNEQFF. The CDR3 DNA sequence: TGCGCCAGCAGTTTATTCGCTAGCGGCCACTCCTACAATGAGCAGTTCTTC.

V and J are TRBV15 and TRBJ1-4; a weak D match, TRBD1 (5 bases). CDR3 length: 14 amino acids. Per the germline V gene, CDR1 is LNHNV and CDR2 is YYDKDF (reference sequence). V was clipped by 0 bases and J by 7 bases, with 9 bases between them. CDR3 nucleotide sequence: TGTGCCACCAGCAGAGATCAGACAGCTGAAAAACTGTTTTTT. Its translation is CATSRDQTAEKLFF.

The chain couples TRBV29-1 to TRBJ2-7; D is ambiguous. Germline loops: CDR1 SQVTM, CDR2 ANQGSEA. CDR3 size: 12 residues. V dropped 5 bases and J dropped 0 bases, with 8 bases sitting between them. In DNA form, the CDR3 reads TGCAGCGTTTCAGCGTACTCCTACGAGCAGTACTTC. Its translation: CSVSAYSYEQYF.

This chain links TRBV5-4 with TRBJ2-2; D not resolved. CDR1 and CDR2 (germline): SGHNT, YYREEE (reference sequence). Trimming left V 4 bases short and J 6 bases short, with 13 bases between. This CDR3 comprises 14 residues. The DNA for the CDR3 is TGTGCCAGCAGCCCCTGGAGTGAACCCGGGGAGCTGTTTTTT. As protein: CASSPWSEPGELFF.

The chain uses TRBV11-2 and TRBJ1-2; no clear D. In germline, CDR1 is SGHAT, CDR2 FQNNGV. The CDR3 has 14 residues. The ends were cut back, 5 bases at V and 4 bases at J, with 14 bases in the middle. CDR3 loop: CASSPRADSYGYTF. CDR3 nucleotide sequence: TGTGCCAGCAGCCCCCGGGCGGACTCCTATGGCTACACCTTC.

This clone was observed a few times. The CDR3 nucleotides are TGTGCCAGCAGTTTCCGGGGGGGACAGGGTAATCAGCCCCAGCATTTT. Amino acids: CASSFRGGQGNQPQHF. The gene calls are TRBV6-5 and TRBJ1-5, with 9 bases that match TRBD1. Germline loops: CDR1 MNHEY, CDR2 SVGAGI. The CDR3 totals 16 residues. V shed 4 bases and J 4 bases; nucleotides not matched to a gene: 8.

This clone was counted between two and nine times. V and J are TRBV30 and TRBJ2-3, with 8 bases that match TRBD1. Germline V gene data show CDR1 as GTSNPN and CDR2 as SVGIG (reference sequence). The junction had 6 bases not matched to a gene; V was cut back by 2 bases and J by 2 bases. This CDR3 spans 15 amino acids. CDR3 sequence (DNA): TGTGCCTGGAGTCCCGGACAGGGATACACAGATACGCAGTATTTT. It specifies CAWSPGQGYTDTQYF. Combining the CDR3 with reference TRBV30 and TRBJ2-3 gives the whole variable domain SQTIHQWPATLVQPVGSPLSLECTVEGTSNPNLYWYRQAAGRGLQLLFYSVGIGQISSEVPQNLSASRPQDRQFILSSKKLLLSDSGFYLCAWSPGQGYTDTQYFGPGTRLTVL.

This rearrangement joins TRBV7-2 to TRBJ2-4, with D unclear. Germline V gene lookup returns CDR1 SGHTA and CDR2 FQGNSA. With 3 bases removed from V and 5 bases from J, the gap between germline ends came to 14 bases. This CDR3 is 15 amino acids long. The CDR3 DNA reads TGTGCCAGCAGCTTTATTGTAGACGGAGAAAACATTCAGTACTTC. It encodes CASSFIVDGENIQYF. The variable domain in full, with the rest retrieved from reference TRBV7-2 and TRBJ2-4, is GAGVSQSPSNKVTEKGKDVELRCDPISGHTALYWYRQSLGQGLEFLIYFQGNSAPDKSGLPSDRFSAERTGGSVSTLTIQRTQQEDSAVYLCASSFIVDGENIQYFGAGTRLSVL.

This clone was detected only a few times. One end of the junction fails to match germline, which may point to a read error. V and J are TRBV6-6 and TRBJ2-4; 9 bases map to TRBD2. In germline, CDR1 is MNHNY, CDR2 SVGAGI (reference sequence). CDR3 length equals 14 residues. CDR3 nucleotide sequence: TGTGCCAGCAGTTACTCGGGAACTAGCGGGTCTAAGAACTTC. The encoded protein is CASSYSGTSGSKNF.

The chain joins TRBV18 to TRBJ2-1, with 15 positions matching TRBD2. Germline trimming cut 2 bases from V and 12 bases from J; bases unmatched to any gene: 11. CDR3 length equals 17 residues. Germline CDR1 is KGHSH and CDR2 is LQKENI. This chain's CDR3 is CASSPRTSGGAGTGQFF. CDR3 coding DNA: TGTGCCAGCTCACCAAGGACTAGCGGGGGGGCCGGTACGGGGCAGTTCTTC.

This clone was seen a few times. The rearrangement uses TRBV5-1 and TRBJ2-3, with 12 bases lining up with TRBD2. CDR3 length: 16 amino acids. V shed 1 base and J 3 bases; nucleotides not matched to a gene: 3. Germline V gene data show CDR1 as SGHRS and CDR2 as YFSETQ. The CDR3 sequence is CASSLLAGGDTDTQYF. The DNA of the CDR3 is TGCGCCAGCAGCTTGCTAGCGGGAGGGGATACAGATACGCAGTATTTT.

The gene calls are TRBV27 and TRBJ2-5; tentatively, D is TRBD1 (5 bases). V shed 6 bases and J shed 5 bases, with 16 bases lying between them. This CDR3 has 14 residues. CDR1 is MNHEY, CDR2 SMNVEV, per germline (reference sequence). DNA of the CDR3: TGTGCCAGCAGGACCTCGTGGGGCGCGGAGACCCAGTACTTC. Translation gives CASRTSWGAETQYF.

The V and J genes are TRBV30 and TRBJ2-3, with D unresolved. Trimming took off 3 bases at V and 0 bases at J, with 13 bases between the two ends. CDR3 size: 15 residues. Germline CDR1 reads GTSNPN; CDR2 reads SVGIG (reference sequence). CDR3 DNA sequence: TGTGCCTGGAGCCTAACTCTATCCAGCACAGATACGCAGTATTTT. It is translated as CAWSLTLSSTDTQYF.

This clone has a handful of counts. The V and J genes are TRBV7-2 and TRBJ2-2; a weak D match, TRBD2 (6 bases). This CDR3 spans 13 amino acids. V was cut by 4 bases and J by 6 bases, with 9 bases left in between. CDR1 and CDR2 from the germline V gene are SGHTA and FQGNSA. The CDR3 region has the DNA TGTGCCAGCAGCTGGCGGGGCTCCGGGGAGCTGTTTTTT. As protein: CASSWRGSGELFF.

This clone was picked up many times. The CDR3 DNA reads TGTGCCAGCAGCCTCGCTGGCGGGACCCAGTACTTC. Protein product: CASSLAGGTQYF. This chain joins TRBV9 and TRBJ2-5; D is unclear. The V and J ends lost 4 bases and 7 bases respectively, with 11 bases between them. CDR1 and CDR2 from the germline V gene are SGDLS and YYNGEE. This CDR3 comprises 12 residues.

This chain joins TRBV28 and TRBJ2-2, with 13 bases lining up with TRBD2. Per the germline V gene, CDR1 is MDHEN and CDR2 is SYDVKM. CDR3 size: 17 residues. V lost 3 bases to trimming and J lost 6 bases; unmatched junction nucleotides: 7. The CDR3 loop is CASSFIKTSGRSGELFF. CDR3 nucleotide sequence: TGTGCCAGCAGTTTTATCAAGACTAGCGGGAGGTCCGGGGAGCTGTTTTTT.

This rearrangement joins TRBV11-2 to TRBJ2-7; 10 nucleotides line up with TRBD2. V dropped 3 bases and J dropped 2; count of bases not matched to a gene: 4. Germline CDR1 is SGHAT and CDR2 is FQNNGV. The CDR3 is 15 residues long. Here the CDR3 DNA reads TGTGCCAGCAGCTTGCTAGCGGGAGATACCTACGAGCAGTACTTC. As protein: CASSLLAGDTYEQYF.

The V and J genes are TRBV27 and TRBJ1-2, with 12 bases that match TRBD1. The CDR3 spans 18 residues. With 2 bases clipped from V and 4 bases from J, the junction kept 11 bases outside the gene matches. Germline V CDR1 and CDR2: MNHEY, SMNVEV (reference sequence). Here the CDR3 DNA reads TGTGCCAGCAGTTTAAGGGAAAGGGGACAGGGGGCTAGCTATGGCTACACCTTC. Amino acid sequence: CASSLRERGQGASYGYTF.

DNA for the CDR3: TGCAGCGTCGCGGGCCTCACAGATACGCAGTATTTT. Translation: CSVAGLTDTQYF. The chain carries TRBV29-1 and TRBJ2-3; perhaps TRBD2 as D (5 bases). V shed 6 bases and J shed 2 bases, with 9 bases lying between them. Germline CDR1 reads SQVTM; CDR2 reads ANQGSEA. The CDR3 runs to 12 residues.

In its sample, this clone was seen a few times. V usage is TRBV10-3 and J usage is TRBJ2-7, with TRBD1 matching over 8 bases. The germline V gene encodes CDR1 ENHRY and CDR2 SYGVKD. The CDR3 length is 14 residues. The ends lost 5 bases at V and 6 bases at J; junction bases unmatched: 9. CDR3 sequence: CAISTLGTGIEQYF. CDR3 bases: TGTGCCATCAGTACCTTAGGGACAGGAATCGAGCAGTACTTC.

This clone was seen a few times. The J gene is TRBJ2-7, the V gene TRBV5-5; 7 bases fit TRBD1. Unmatched junction bases numbered 10, after V lost 2 bases and J lost 2 bases. The CDR3 has 16 amino acids. Per the germline V gene, CDR1 is SGHKS and CDR2 is YYEKEE (reference sequence). CDR3 sequence reads: CASSLWSDRVPYEQYF. The CDR3 DNA follows: TGTGCCAGCAGCTTATGGAGCGACAGGGTCCCCTACGAGCAGTACTTC.

The chain links TRBV5-6 to TRBJ2-7; unclear D gene. The CDR3 has 11 amino acids. Germline CDR1 and CDR2: SGHDT and YYEEEE. V was shortened by 4 bases and J by 3 bases, with 5 bases between the two germline ends. Here the CDR3 DNA reads TGTGCCAGCAGCAACTACTACGAGCAGTACTTC. This sequence encodes CASSNYYEQYF. Together with reference TRBV5-6 and TRBJ2-7, the CDR3 gives the full variable domain: DAGVTQSPTHLIKTRGQQVTLRCSPKSGHDTVSWYQQALGQGPQFIFQYYEEEERQRGNFPDRFSGHQFPNYSSELNVNALLLGDSALYLCASSNYYEQYFGPGTRLTVT.